This T cell receptor (beta chain) comes out of a study of CD8 T cells in Susac syndrome. Germline CDR1 SEHNR, CDR2 FQNEAQ (reference sequence). CDR3 size: 15 residues. J lost 0 bases, V lost 5 bases, and 4 bases had no gene match. With random hexamers, reverse transcription was performed on about 0.5 to 1 ug of RNA. The amplification used immunoSEQ multiplex PCR on TCR beta CDR3; it spanned 54 Vbeta and 13 Jbeta. TCRdb called the immunoSEQ multiplex PCR reads again in MiXCR, with one record for every CDR3 protein. Among 150,000 to 180,000 distinct CDR3 sequences, roughly 95% were seen once, and the ten largest hold around 0.15%. Relapsing-remitting disease, either stable or active, was present in the treatment-naive patients who were the multiple sclerosis controls. TEMRA cells underwent FACS enrichment and CD8+ and CD4+ T cells underwent negative isolation.

This clonotype originated in a human donor with multiple sclerosis. The sequenced sample consisted of CD8+ T cells from PBMCs. The chain recombines TRBV7-9 with TRBJ2-7; 10 bases map to TRBD2. Here the CDR3 DNA reads TGTGCCAGCAGCCGGACTAGCGGAAACTCCTACGAGCAGTACTTC. Amino acids: CASSRTSGNSYEQYF.